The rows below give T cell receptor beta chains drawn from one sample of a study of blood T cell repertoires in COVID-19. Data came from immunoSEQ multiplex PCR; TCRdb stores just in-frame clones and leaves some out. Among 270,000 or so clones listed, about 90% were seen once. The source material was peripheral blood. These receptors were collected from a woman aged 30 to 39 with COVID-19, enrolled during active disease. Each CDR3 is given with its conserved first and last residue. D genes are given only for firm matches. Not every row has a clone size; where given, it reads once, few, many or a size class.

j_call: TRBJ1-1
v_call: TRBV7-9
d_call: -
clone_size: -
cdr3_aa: CASSLRVKDTEAFF
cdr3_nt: TGTGCCAGCAGCTTACGGGTAAAGGACACTGAAGCTTTCTTT

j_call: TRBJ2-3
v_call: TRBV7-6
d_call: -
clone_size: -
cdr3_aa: CASSLVAYLSTDTQYF
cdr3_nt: TGTGCCAGCAGCTTAGTAGCCTATCTTAGCACAGATACGCAGTATTTT

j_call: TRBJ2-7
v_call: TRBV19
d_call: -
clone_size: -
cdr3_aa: CASSIQALRAYEQYF
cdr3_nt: TGTGCCAGTAGTATACAGGCCCTGCGGGCCTACGAGCAGTACTTC

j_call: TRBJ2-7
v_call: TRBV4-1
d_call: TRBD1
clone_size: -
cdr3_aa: CASSVGQGSYEQYF
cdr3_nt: TGCGCCAGCAGTGTGGGACAGGGGTCCTACGAGCAGTACTTC

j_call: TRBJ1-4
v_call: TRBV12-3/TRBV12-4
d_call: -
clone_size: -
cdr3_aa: CASSFQGRTRAF
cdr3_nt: TGTGCCAGCAGTTTTCAAGGGAGGACAAGGGCTTTT

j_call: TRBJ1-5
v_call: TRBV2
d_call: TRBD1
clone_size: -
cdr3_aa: CASSWDRGFSNQPQHF
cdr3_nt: TGTGCCAGCAGTTGGGACAGGGGGTTTAGCAATCAGCCCCAGCATTTT

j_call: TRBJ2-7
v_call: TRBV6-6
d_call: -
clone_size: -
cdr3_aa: CASRFTGQAYEQYF
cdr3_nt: TGTGCCAGCAGATTCACGGGACAAGCCTACGAGCAGTACTTC

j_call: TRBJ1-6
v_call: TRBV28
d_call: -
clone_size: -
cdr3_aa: CASSPRRVSPLHF
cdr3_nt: TGTGCCAGCAGCCCCCGCAGGGTATCACCCCTCCACTTT

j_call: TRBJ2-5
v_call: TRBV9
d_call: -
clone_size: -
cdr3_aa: CASSVGGAAETQYF
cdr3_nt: TGTGCCAGCAGCGTCGGGGGAGCGGCGGAGACCCAGTACTTC

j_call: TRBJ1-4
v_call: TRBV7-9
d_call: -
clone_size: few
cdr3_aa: CASSLGGRGGEKLFF
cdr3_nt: TGTGCCAGCAGCCTAGGTGGCCGGGGAGGAGAAAAACTGTTTTTT

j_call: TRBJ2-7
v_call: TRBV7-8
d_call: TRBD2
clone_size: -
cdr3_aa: CASSFQASGGGYEQYF
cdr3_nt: TGTGCCAGCAGCTTCCAGGCTAGCGGGGGCGGGTACGAGCAGTACTTC

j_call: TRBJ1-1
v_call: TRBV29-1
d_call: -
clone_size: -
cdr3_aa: CSVGTGIRTEAFF
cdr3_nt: TGCAGCGTTGGTACCGGGATTCGCACTGAAGCTTTCTTT

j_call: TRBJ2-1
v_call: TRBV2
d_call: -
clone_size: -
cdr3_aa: CASRQLVTTNEQFF
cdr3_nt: TGTGCCAGCAGACAGTTAGTAACAACCAATGAGCAGTTCTTC

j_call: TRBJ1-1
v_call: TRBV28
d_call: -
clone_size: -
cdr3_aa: CASSPGMGGARNTEAFF
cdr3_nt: TGTGCCAGCAGCCCGGGGATGGGAGGGGCCCGAAACACTGAAGCTTTCTTT

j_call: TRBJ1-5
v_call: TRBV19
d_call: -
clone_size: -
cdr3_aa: CASSIGWQGHSNQPQHF
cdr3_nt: TGTGCCAGTAGTATAGGCTGGCAGGGGCATAGCAATCAGCCCCAGCATTTT

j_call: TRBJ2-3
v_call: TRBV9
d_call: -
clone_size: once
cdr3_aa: CASSSSPITDTQYF
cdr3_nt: TGTGCCAGCAGCTCGAGCCCGATCACAGATACGCAGTATTTT

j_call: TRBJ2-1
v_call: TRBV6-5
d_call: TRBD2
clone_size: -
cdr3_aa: CASSGGAYNEQFF
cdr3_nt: TGTGCCAGCAGCGGGGGGGCCTACAATGAGCAGTTCTTC

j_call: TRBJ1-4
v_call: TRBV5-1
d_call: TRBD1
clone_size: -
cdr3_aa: CASSRSDRAREKLFF
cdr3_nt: TGCGCCAGCAGCCGATCGGACAGGGCCAGGGAAAAACTGTTTTTT

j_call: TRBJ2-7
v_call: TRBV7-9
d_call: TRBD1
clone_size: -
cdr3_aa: CASSSHDRDRRYEQYF
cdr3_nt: TGTGCCAGCAGCTCGCACGACCGGGACAGACGCTACGAGCAGTACTTC

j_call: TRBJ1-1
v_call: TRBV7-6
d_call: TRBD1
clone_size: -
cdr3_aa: CASSSDRATMNTEAFF
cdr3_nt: TGTGCCAGCAGCTCGGACAGGGCTACTATGAACACTGAAGCTTTCTTT

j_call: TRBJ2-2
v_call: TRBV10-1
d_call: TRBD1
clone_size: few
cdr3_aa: CASKKTGGGSGELFF
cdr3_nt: TGCGCCAGCAAAAAGACAGGGGGAGGGAGCGGGGAGCTGTTTTTT

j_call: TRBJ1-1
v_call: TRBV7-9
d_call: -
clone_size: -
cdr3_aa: CASSLVRAEAFF
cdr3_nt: TGTGCCAGCAGCTTAGTTCGCGCTGAAGCTTTCTTT

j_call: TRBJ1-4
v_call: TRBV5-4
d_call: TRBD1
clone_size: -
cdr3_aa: CASSLGRGLEKLFF
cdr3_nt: TGTGCCAGCAGCTTGGGGAGGGGGCTTGAAAAACTGTTTTTT

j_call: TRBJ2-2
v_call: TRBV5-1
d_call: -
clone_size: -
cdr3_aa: CASSFRSTGELFF
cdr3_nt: TGCGCCAGCAGCTTTAGGAGCACCGGGGAGCTGTTTTTT

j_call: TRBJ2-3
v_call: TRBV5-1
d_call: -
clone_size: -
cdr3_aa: CASSSTGSTDTQYF
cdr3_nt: TGCGCCAGCAGCTCCACAGGTAGCACAGATACGCAGTATTTT

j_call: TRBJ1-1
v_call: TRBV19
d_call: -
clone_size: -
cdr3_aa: CASSIYNSQKNTEAFF
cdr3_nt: TGTGCCAGTAGTATATATAACAGCCAAAAGAACACTGAAGCTTTCTTT

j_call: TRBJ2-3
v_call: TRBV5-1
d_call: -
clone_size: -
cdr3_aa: CASGETPRDTQYF
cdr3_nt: TGCGCCAGCGGGGAGACCCCCCGGGATACGCAGTATTTT

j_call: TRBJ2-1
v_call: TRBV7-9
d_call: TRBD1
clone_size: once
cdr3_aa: CASSPGTGRYNEQFF
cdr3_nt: TGTGCCAGCAGCCCTGGGACAGGGCGGTACAATGAGCAGTTCTTC

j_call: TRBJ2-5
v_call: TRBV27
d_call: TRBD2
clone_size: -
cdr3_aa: CASSFFAAGIEQETQYF
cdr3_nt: TGTGCCAGCAGTTTTTTTGCAGCGGGGATCGAACAAGAGACCCAGTACTTC

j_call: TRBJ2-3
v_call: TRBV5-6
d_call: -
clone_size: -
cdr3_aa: CASSLATDTQYF
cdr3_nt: TGTGCCAGCAGCTTGGCAACAGATACGCAGTATTTT

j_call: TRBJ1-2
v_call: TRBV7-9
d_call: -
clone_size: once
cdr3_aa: CASSYLAGLEGYTF
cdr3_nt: TGTGCCAGCAGCTACCTGGCAGGGTTGGAAGGCTACACCTTC

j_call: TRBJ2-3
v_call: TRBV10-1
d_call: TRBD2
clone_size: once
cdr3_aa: CASSLSGGEDTQYF
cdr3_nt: TGCGCCAGCAGCCTGAGCGGGGGGGAAGATACGCAGTATTTT

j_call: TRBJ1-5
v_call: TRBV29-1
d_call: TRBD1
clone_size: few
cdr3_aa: CSVGQRNQPQHF
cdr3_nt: TGCAGCGTGGGACAGAGGAATCAGCCCCAGCATTTT

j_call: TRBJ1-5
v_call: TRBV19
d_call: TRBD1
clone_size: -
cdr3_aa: CASSTGQGAIGNQPQHF
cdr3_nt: TGTGCCAGTTCTACTGGACAGGGGGCGATTGGCAATCAGCCCCAGCATTTT

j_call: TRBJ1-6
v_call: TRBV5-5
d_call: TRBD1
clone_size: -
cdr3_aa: CASSFLGDSSYNSPLHF
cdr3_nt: TGTGCCAGCAGCTTTTTGGGGGACAGCTCCTATAATTCACCCCTCCACTTT

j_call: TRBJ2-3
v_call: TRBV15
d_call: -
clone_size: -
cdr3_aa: CATSRDLGGTDTQYF
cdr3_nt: TGTGCCACCAGCAGAGATCTCGGGGGAACAGATACGCAGTATTTT

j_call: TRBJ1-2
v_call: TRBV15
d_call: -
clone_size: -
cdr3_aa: CATSNTPLLVHGYTF
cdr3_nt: TGTGCCACCAGCAACACCCCATTATTGGTCCATGGCTACACCTTC

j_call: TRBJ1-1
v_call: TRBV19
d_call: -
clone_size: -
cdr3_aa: CASSIDGPGDTEAFF
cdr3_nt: TGTGCCAGTAGTATCGACGGCCCCGGGGACACTGAAGCTTTCTTT

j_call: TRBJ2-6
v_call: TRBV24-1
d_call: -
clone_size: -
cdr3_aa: CATSDTRSGANVLTF
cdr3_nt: TGTGCCACCAGTGATACTCGCTCTGGGGCCAACGTCCTGACTTTC

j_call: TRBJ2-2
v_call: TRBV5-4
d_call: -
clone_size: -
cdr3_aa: CASSLPTANPTGELFF
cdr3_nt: TGTGCCAGCAGCTTACCGACAGCGAATCCCACCGGGGAGCTGTTTTTT

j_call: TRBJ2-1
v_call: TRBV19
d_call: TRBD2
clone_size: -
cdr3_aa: CASSRLAGGRGNEQFF
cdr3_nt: TGTGCCAGTAGTAGGTTAGCGGGGGGGCGAGGAAATGAGCAGTTCTTC

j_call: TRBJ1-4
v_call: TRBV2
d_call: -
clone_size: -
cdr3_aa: CASSENRSLNEKLFF
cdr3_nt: TGTGCCAGCAGTGAAAACAGGTCCCTTAATGAAAAACTGTTTTTT

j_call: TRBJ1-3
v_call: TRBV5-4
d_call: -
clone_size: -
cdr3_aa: CASSLSGSGNTIYF
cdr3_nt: TGTGCCAGCAGCCTGTCGGGGTCTGGAAACACCATATATTTT

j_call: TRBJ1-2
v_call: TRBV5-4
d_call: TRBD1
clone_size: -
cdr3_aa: CASSLGTDRRTLHGYTF
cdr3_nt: TGTGCCAGCAGCTTGGGTACGGACAGGCGCACCCTCCATGGCTACACCTTC

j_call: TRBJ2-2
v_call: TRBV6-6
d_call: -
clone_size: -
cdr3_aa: CASSSETGELFF
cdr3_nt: TGTGCCAGCAGTTCGGAGACCGGGGAGCTGTTTTTT

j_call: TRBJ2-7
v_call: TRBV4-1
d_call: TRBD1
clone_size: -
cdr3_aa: CASSQRDSTYEQYF
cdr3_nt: TGCGCCAGCAGCCAAAGGGACAGCACCTACGAGCAGTACTTC

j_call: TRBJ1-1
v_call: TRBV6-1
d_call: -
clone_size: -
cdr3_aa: CASSEWAGAFF
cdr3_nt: TGTGCCAGCAGTGAGTGGGCAGGAGCTTTCTTT

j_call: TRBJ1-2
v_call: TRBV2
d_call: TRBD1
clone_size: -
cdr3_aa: CASSEGRWRQGADYGYTF
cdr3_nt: TGTGCCAGCAGTGAAGGGAGATGGCGACAGGGGGCCGACTATGGCTACACCTTC

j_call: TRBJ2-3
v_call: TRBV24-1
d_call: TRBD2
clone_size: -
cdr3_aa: CATSDPTRGGIAQYF
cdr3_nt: TGTGCCACCAGTGATCCCACGCGGGGGGGGATTGCGCAGTATTTT